The following is a T cell receptor beta chain sequence with its context. No antigen is known for it. UMIs were added to TCR cDNA along with a universal primer site when it was made by 5'RACE template switching. TCRdb recomputed calls from the 5' RACE reads with MiXCR, one row per CDR3 protein. The repertoire holds fewer than 450,000 distinct CDR3 sequences, with about 4% as singletons. The data derive from a study of T cells after yellow fever vaccination. Study-wide points: Post-booster reappearance was seen for most primary-vaccination clones (nearly 97% CD4, around 90% CD8).

Trimming cost V 2 bases and J 8 bases; bases outside gene matches: 11. This CDR3 spans 15 amino acids. CDR1 and CDR2 (germline): SGHRS, YFSETQ. The receptor was derived from a man aged 18 to 30 who received the YFV17D yellow fever vaccine. The rearrangement links TRBV5-1 to TRBJ1-2; 8 bases map to TRBD1. The sample here was PBMCs, taken 5 days after the yellow fever booster vaccination. The CDR3 sequence is CASSLGTGPRLGYTF. CDR3 in DNA: TGCGCCAGCAGCTTAGGGACAGGTCCCCGCTTGGGCTACACCTTC.